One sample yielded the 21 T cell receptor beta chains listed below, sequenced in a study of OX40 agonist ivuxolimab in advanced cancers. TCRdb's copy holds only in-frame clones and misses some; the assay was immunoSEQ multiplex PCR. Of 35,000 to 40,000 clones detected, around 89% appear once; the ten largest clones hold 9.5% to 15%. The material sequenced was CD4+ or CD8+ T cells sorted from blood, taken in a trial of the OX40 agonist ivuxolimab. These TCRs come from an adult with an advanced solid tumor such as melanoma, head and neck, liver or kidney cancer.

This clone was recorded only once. CDR3 nucleotides: TGTGCCAGTAGTATAGATTGGGGCAGTTATAATGAAAAACTGTTTTTT. This translates into CASSIDWGSYNEKLFF. The chain joins TRBV19 to TRBJ1-4; D possibly corresponds to TRBD1 (5 bases). The V gene lost 0 bases and the J gene lost 4 bases, with 12 bases spanning the gap. This CDR3 contains 16 residues. In germline, CDR1 is LNHDA, CDR2 SQIVND (reference sequence).

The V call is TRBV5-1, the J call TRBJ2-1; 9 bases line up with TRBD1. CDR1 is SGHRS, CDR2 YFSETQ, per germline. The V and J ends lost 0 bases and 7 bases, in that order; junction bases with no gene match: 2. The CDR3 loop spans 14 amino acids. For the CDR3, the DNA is TGCGCCAGCAGCTTGGACAGGGGGCTTAATGAGCAGTTCTTC. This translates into CASSLDRGLNEQFF.

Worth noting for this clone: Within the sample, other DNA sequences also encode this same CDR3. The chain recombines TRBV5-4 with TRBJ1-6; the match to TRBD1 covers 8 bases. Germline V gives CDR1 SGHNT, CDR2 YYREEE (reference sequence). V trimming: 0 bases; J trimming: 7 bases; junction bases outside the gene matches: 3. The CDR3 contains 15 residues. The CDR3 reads CASSLETGGNSPLHF. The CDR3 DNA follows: TGTGCCAGCAGCTTGGAAACAGGGGGGAATTCACCCCTCCACTTT. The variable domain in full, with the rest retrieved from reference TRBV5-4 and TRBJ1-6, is ETGVTQSPTHLIKTRGQQVTLRCSSQSGHNTVSWYQQALGQGPQFIFQYYREEENGRGNFPPRFSGLQFPNYSSELNVNALELDDSALYLCASSLETGGNSPLHFGNGTRLTVT.

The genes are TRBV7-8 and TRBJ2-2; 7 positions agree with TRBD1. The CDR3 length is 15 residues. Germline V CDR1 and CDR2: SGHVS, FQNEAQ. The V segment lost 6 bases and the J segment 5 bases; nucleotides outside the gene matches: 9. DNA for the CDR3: TGTGCCAGCAGAATAGGGACAGCTAATACCGGGGAGCTGTTTTTT. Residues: CASRIGTANTGELFF.

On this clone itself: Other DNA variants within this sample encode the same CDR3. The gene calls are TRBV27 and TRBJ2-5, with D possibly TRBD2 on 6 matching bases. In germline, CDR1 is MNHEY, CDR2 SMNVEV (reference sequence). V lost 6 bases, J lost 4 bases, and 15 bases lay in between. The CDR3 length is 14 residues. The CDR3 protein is CASSSGLAVETQYF. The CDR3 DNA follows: TGTGCCAGCAGCAGTGGTTTAGCGGTAGAGACCCAGTACTTC.

The CDR3 sequence is CASSSPSLPYNEQFF. For the CDR3, the DNA is TGTGCCAGCAGCTCCCCGTCCCTCCCCTACAATGAGCAGTTCTTC. V gene TRBV7-9 combines with J gene TRBJ2-1; D is ambiguous. Germline V gene sequence: CDR1 SEHNR, CDR2 FQNEAQ (reference sequence). The CDR3 sequence is 15 residues long. With 4 bases removed from V and 2 bases from J, the gap between germline ends came to 12 bases.

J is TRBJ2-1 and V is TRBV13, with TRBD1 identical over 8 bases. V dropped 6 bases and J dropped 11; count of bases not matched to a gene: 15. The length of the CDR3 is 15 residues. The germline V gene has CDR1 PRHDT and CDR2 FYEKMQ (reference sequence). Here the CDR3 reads CASSSLGQVESQQFF. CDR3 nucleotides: TGTGCCAGCAGTTCCCTGGGACAGGTTGAGTCTCAGCAGTTCTTC. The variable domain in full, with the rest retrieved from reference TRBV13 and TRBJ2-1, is AAGVIQSPRHLIKEKRETATLKCYPIPRHDTVYWYQQGPGQDPQFLISFYEKMQSDKGSIPDRFSAQQFSDYHSELNMSSLELGDSALYFCASSSLGQVESQQFFGPGTRLTVL.

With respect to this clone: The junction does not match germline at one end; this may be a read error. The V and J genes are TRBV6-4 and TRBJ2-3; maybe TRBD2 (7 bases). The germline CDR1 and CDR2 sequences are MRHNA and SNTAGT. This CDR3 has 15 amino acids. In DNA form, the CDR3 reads TGTGCCAGCAGTTACTCGATGGGGGGGCCAGATACGCAGTATTTT. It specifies CASSYSMGGPDTQYF.

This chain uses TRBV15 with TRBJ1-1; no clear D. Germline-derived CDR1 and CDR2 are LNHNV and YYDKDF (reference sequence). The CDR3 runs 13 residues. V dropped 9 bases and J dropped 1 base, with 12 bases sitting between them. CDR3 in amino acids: CATKGTRNTEAFF. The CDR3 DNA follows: TGTGCCACGAAGGGCACGCGGAACACTGAAGCTTTCTTT.

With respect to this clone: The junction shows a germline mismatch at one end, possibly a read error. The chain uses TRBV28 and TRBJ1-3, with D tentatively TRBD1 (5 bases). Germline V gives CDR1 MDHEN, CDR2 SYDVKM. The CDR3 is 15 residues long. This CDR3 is CASSFRARSGSTIYF. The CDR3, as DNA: TGTGCCAGCAGTTTCAGGGCCCGCTCTGGAAGCACCATATATTTT.

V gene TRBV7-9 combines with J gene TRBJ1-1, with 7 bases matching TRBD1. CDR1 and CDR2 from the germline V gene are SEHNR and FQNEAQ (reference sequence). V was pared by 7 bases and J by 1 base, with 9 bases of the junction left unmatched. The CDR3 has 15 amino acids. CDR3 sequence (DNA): TGTGCCAGCACCGGGGATGGGACAGCGAACACTGAAGCTTTCTTT. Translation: CASTGDGTANTEAFF.

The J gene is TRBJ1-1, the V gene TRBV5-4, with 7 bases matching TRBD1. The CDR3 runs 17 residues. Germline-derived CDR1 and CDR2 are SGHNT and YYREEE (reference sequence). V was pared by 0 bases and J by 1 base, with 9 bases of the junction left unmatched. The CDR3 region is CASSLDATGWSNTEAFF. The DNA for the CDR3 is TGTGCCAGCAGCTTGGACGCGACAGGGTGGTCGAACACTGAAGCTTTCTTT.

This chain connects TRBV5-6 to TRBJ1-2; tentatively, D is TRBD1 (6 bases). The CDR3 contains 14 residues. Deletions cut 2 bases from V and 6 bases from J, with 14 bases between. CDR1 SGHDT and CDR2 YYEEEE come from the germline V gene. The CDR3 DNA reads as TGTGCCAGCAGCTTAATAGTACAGGGCAATGGCTACACCTTC. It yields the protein CASSLIVQGNGYTF. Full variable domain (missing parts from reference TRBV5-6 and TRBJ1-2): DAGVTQSPTHLIKTRGQQVTLRCSPKSGHDTVSWYQQALGQGPQFIFQYYEEEERQRGNFPDRFSGHQFPNYSSELNVNALLLGDSALYLCASSLIVQGNGYTFGSGTRLTVV.

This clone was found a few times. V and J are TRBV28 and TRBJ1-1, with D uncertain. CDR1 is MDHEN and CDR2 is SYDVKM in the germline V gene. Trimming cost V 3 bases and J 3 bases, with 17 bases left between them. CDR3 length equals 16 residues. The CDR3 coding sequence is TGTGCCAGCAGTTTTCTTCGGTTGGACGGGGACACTGAAGCTTTCTTT. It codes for CASSFLRLDGDTEAFF.

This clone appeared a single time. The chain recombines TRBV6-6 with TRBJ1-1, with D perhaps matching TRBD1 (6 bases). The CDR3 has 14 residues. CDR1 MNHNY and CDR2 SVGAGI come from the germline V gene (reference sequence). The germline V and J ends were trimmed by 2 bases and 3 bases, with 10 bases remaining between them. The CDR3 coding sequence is TGTGCCAGCAGTTACGAGGACAGCTACACTGAAGCTTTCTTT. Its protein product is CASSYEDSYTEAFF.

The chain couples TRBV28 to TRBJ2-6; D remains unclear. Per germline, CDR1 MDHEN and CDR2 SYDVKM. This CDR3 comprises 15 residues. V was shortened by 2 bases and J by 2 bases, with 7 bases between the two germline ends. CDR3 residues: CASSLRGTGANVLTF. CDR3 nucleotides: TGTGCCAGCAGTTTAAGAGGCACTGGGGCCAACGTCCTGACTTTC.

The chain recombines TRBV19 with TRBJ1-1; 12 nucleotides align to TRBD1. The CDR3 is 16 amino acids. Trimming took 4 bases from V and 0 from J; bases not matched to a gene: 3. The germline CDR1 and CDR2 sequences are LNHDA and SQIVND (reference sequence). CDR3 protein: CASSTRDRGLNTEAFF. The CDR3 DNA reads TGTGCCAGTAGTACCAGGGACAGGGGGCTGAACACTGAAGCTTTCTTT.

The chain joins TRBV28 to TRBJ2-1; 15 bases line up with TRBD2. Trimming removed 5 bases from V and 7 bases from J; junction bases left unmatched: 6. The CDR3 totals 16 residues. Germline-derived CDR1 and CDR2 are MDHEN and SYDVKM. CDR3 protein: CASSPVGLAGGNEQFF. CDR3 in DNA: TGTGCCAGCAGTCCTGTGGGACTAGCGGGAGGTAATGAGCAGTTCTTC.

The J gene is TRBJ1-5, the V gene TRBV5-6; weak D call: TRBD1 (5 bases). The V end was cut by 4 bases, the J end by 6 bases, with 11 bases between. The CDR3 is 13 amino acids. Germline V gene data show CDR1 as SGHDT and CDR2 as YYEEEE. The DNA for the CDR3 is TGTGCCAGCAGCCCCCGGGGCCGTCAGCCCCAGCATTTT. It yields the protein CASSPRGRQPQHF.

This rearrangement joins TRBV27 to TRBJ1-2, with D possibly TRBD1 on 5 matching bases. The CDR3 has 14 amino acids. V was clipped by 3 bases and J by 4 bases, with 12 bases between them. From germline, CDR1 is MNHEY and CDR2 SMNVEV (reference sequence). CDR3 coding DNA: TGTGCCAGCAGTTTTGGCGGGGCCAGCTATGGCTACACCTTC. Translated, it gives CASSFGGASYGYTF.

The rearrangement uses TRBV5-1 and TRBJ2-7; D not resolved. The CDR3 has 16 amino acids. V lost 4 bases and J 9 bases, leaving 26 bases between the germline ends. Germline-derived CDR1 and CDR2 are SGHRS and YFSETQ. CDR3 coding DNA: TGCGCCAGCAGCCTGCTCCCGGGTCAGGATATACGAGGGCAGTACTTC. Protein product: CASSLLPGQDIRGQYF.